This TCR beta chain was retrieved from a study of blood T cells in healthy people across ages. Study observations and caveats: It was not known whether donors were CMV positive (a possible confounder of expanded clonotype changes). Both higher diversity and more naive CD4+ cells marked long-lived donors when set against aged donors. Unsorted PBMCs prevented conclusive naive versus antigen-experienced comparison.

A second PCR, run for roughly 7 to 12 cycles, used a sample-barcoded 5' primer plus a J-beta primer mix. With 12 random nucleotides, a template-switch adaptor tagged each individual cDNA molecule. MiXCR, run by TCRdb on the 5' RACE reads, gives a single entry per CDR3 protein. The sample consists of about 760,000 distinct CDR3 sequences, 56% of them appearing once. The J segment lost 5 bases and the V segment lost 5 bases, leaving 16 bases of the junction unmatched. In germline, CDR1 is ENHRY, CDR2 SYGVKD. The CDR3 length is 17 residues. On this clonotype: Its antigen remains unknown.

The specimen sequenced was blood. The sequence derives from a man between 40 and 49 years old in good health. The chain has TRBV10-3 and TRBJ2-3, with 7 bases fitting TRBD2. The CDR3 here is CAISPGLSGGGGDTQYF. In nucleotides, the CDR3 is TGTGCCATCAGTCCCGGACTATCGGGAGGTGGTGGAGATACGCAGTATTTT.